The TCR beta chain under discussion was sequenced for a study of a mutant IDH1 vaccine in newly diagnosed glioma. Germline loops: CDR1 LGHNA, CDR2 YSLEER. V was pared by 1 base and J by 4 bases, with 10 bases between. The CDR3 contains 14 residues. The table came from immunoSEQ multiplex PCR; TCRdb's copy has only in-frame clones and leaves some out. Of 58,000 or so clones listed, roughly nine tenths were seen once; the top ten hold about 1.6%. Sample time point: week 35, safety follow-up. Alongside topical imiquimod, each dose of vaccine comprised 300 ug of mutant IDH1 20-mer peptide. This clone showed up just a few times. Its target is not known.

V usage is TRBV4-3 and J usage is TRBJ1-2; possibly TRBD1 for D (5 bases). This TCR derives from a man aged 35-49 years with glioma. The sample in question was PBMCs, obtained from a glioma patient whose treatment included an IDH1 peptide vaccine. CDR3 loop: CASSQAGGFYGYTF. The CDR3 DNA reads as TGCGCCAGCAGCCAAGCTGGGGGGTTCTATGGCTACACCTTC.